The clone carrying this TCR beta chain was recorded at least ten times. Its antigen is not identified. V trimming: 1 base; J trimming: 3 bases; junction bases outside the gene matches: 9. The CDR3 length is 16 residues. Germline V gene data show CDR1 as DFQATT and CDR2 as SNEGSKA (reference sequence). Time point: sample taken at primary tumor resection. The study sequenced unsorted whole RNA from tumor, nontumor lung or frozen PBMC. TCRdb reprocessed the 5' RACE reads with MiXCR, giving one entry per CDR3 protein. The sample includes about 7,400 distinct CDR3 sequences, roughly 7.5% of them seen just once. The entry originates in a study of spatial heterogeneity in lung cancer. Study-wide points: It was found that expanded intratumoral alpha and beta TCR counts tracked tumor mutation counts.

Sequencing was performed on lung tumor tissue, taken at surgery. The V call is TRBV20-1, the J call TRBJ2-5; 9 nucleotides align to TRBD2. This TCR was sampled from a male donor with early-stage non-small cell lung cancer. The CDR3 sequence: CSARGSGGATKETQYF. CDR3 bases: TGCAGTGCTAGAGGTAGCGGGGGAGCTACGAAAGAGACCCAGTACTTC.